This T cell receptor (beta chain) is from a study of Graves' ophthalmopathy and Graves' hyperthyroidism. General observations from the study: The model forecast ophthalmopathy progression, reaching roughly 71% sensitivity and roughly 72% specificity.

This clonotype was recorded many times. Its antigen is as yet unknown. V dropped 2 bases and J dropped 6 bases, with 8 bases sitting between them. The CDR3 has 13 residues. Beta-chain TCR CDR3 regions were amplified from RNA transcripts. First-round RT-PCR used HTBI primers; second-round multiplex PCR followed. MiXCR was run by TCRdb on the multiplex PCR reads, yielding one entry per CDR3 protein. The sample holds 600,000 to 650,000 distinct CDR3 sequences; about 20% are singletons and the top ten take about 6.6%. This receptor was taken from a woman aged 18-29 years with stable Graves' hyperthyroidism. Some clones in this sample may be carry-over from other donors' samples. J is TRBJ1-5 and V is TRBV12-3 or TRBV12-4; D is ambiguous. Sequenced input: peripheral blood. The CDR3 region is CASSLRGSQPQHF. The CDR3 bases are TGTGCCAGCAGTTTAAGAGGGAGTCAGCCCCAGCATTTT.